These 13 T cell receptor beta chains share one sample of origin, sequenced in a study of patients and donors after allogeneic stem cell transplantation. In TCRdb, the RT-PCR reads were re-called with MiXCR into one record per CDR3 protein. The repertoire has around 150,000 distinct CDR3 sequences, about 36% of them found once; the top ten carry about 50%. The source material was blood, either unsorted or a sorted T cell fraction (not recorded which). The receptors stem from a human donor who was either an allogeneic HSCT recipient or a stem cell or donor lymphocyte infusion donor (not recorded which). It is not recorded whose cells these are; they may come from a transplant donor.

V is TRBV7-9 and J is TRBJ1-4, with D unresolved. Trimming took 3 bases from V and 5 from J, leaving 13 bases between them. CDR1 and CDR2 from the germline V gene are SEHNR and FQNEAQ (reference sequence). The CDR3 spans 15 residues. Here the CDR3 reads CASSFLVTENEKLFF. Written as DNA, the CDR3 is TGTGCCAGCAGCTTTCTGGTCACGGAGAATGAAAAACTGTTTTTT.

The rearrangement links TRBV6-1 to TRBJ1-5; the D is unclear. This CDR3 spans 13 amino acids. V was trimmed by 2 bases and J by 1 base, leaving 3 bases between them. Germline CDR1 MNHNS, CDR2 SASEGT. The CDR3 region has the DNA TGTGCCAGCAGTGAACGGAGCAATCAGCCCCAGCATTTT. As protein: CASSERSNQPQHF.

The rearrangement joins TRBV5-1 to TRBJ2-3; D is unresolved. CDR1 and CDR2 (germline): SGHRS, YFSETQ. The CDR3 length is 16 residues. The V and J ends lost 0 bases and 0 bases respectively, with 11 bases between them. CDR3: CASSLEALVSTDTQYF. The CDR3, as DNA: TGCGCCAGCAGCTTGGAGGCCCTTGTTAGCACAGATACGCAGTATTTT.

In this sample, this clonotype turned up a few times. The V call is TRBV7-3, the J call TRBJ2-2; 7 bases are a match to TRBD1. Germline CDR1 reads SGHTA; CDR2 reads FQGTGA. Trimming took 4 bases from V and 5 from J; bases not matched to a gene: 4. This CDR3 has 14 residues. The CDR3 nucleotides read TGTGCCAGCAGCTCCACAGGGGTTACCGGGGAGCTGTTTTTT. This gives the protein CASSSTGVTGELFF. The entire variable domain, with the rest obtained from reference TRBV7-3 and TRBJ2-2, is as follows: GAGVSQTPSNKVTEKGKYVELRCDPISGHTALYWYRQSLGQGPEFLIYFQGTGAADDSGLPNDRFFAVRPEGSVSTLKIQRTERGDSAVYLCASSSTGVTGELFFGEGSRLTVL.

The chain carries TRBV12-3 or TRBV12-4 and TRBJ1-1; D not certain. The CDR3 is 15 amino acids. Trimming cost V 3 bases and J 0 bases, with 11 bases left between them. CDR3 region: CASSLSGLLNTEAFF. The CDR3 nucleotides read TGTGCCAGCAGTTTGTCCGGGCTATTGAACACTGAAGCTTTCTTT.

The chain combines TRBV7-9 with TRBJ2-2; 7 nucleotides match TRBD1. This CDR3 contains 14 residues. Trimming removed 7 bases from V and 3 bases from J; junction bases left unmatched: 5. Germline V lookup: CDR1 SEHNR, CDR2 FQNEAQ (reference sequence). The CDR3 region has the DNA TGTGCCAGCACCGACAGGGCGCACACCGGGGAGCTGTTTTTT. It encodes CASTDRAHTGELFF.

This clonotype was recorded many times. The CDR3 loop reads CASSRGYTEAFF. The CDR3 bases are TGTGCCAGCTCCCGGGGGTACACTGAAGCTTTCTTT. The gene calls are TRBV12-3 or TRBV12-4 and TRBJ1-1; TRBD1 is a possible D gene (5 bases). This CDR3 has 12 residues. The germline V and J ends were trimmed by 8 bases and 3 bases, with 10 bases remaining between them.

V usage is TRBV6-5 and J usage is TRBJ1-6; perhaps TRBD1 as D (5 bases). Germline assignment: CDR1 MNHEY and CDR2 SVGAGI. The CDR3 is made up of 17 amino acids. The V gene lost 4 bases and the J gene lost 4 bases, with 17 bases spanning the gap. The CDR3 sequence is CASSFVPGPPYNSPLHF. CDR3 sequence (DNA): TGTGCCAGCAGTTTCGTACCGGGGCCCCCATATAATTCACCCCTCCACTTT.

This clonotype was seen a few times. V is TRBV29-1 and J is TRBJ1-2; no firm D call. Trimming left V 1 base short and J 3 bases short, with 15 bases between. The germline V gene encodes CDR1 SQVTM and CDR2 ANQGSEA. The CDR3 sequence is 15 residues long. CDR3 residues: CSVEVFPGSDYGYTF. The CDR3 DNA sequence: TGCAGCGTTGAAGTATTCCCGGGGTCGGACTATGGCTACACCTTC.

The chain joins TRBV12-3 or TRBV12-4 to TRBJ1-2, with D unresolved. This CDR3 region has 15 residues. V gave up 8 bases and J gave up 4 bases, with 20 bases separating them. The CDR3 DNA reads TGTGCCAGCTCCCCCAGTGGGCTCCGGGTCTATGGCTACACCTTC. Its translation: CASSPSGLRVYGYTF.

Ten or more counts support this clonotype. The chain links TRBV2 to TRBJ1-1; 7 positions agree with TRBD1. The CDR3 runs to 12 residues. V was pared by 10 bases and J by 8 bases, with 10 bases of the junction left unmatched. CDR1 and CDR2 (germline): SNHLY, FYNNEI. CDR3 sequence reads: CAKNMRGPEAFF. CDR3 nucleotides: TGTGCCAAAAACATGAGGGGGCCGGAAGCTTTCTTT.

This clonotype occurred once. This chain uses TRBV9 with TRBJ1-5; D gene unclear. Trimming removed 0 bases from V and 6 bases from J, with 10 bases in between. The CDR3 loop spans 14 amino acids. Germline V lookup: CDR1 SGDLS, CDR2 YYNGEE. The CDR3 loop is CASSVGVTGQPQHF. CDR3 in DNA: TGTGCCAGCAGCGTAGGAGTTACGGGTCAGCCCCAGCATTTT. Supplemented by reference TRBV9 and TRBJ1-5, the full variable domain reads DSGVTQTPKHLITATGQRVTLRCSPRSGDLSVYWYQQSLDQGLQFLIQYYNGEERAKGNILERFSAQQFPDLHSELNLSSLELGDSALYFCASSVGVTGQPQHFGDGTRLSIL.

The chain is built from TRBV27 and TRBJ2-7; no clear D gene. Trimming shortened V by 3 bases and J by 0 bases, and 9 bases separated the two germline ends. The CDR3 has 14 amino acids. The germline V gene has CDR1 MNHEY and CDR2 SMNVEV (reference sequence). CDR3 DNA sequence: TGTGCCAGCAGTTTCAGGTTGGACTCCTACGAGCAGTACTTC. Amino acids: CASSFRLDSYEQYF.